The 27 T cell receptor beta chains reported below all come from one sample, sequenced in a study of Ad26.COV2.S vaccination and SARS-CoV-2 variants. Assay: immunoSEQ multiplex PCR; the TCRdb copy retains only in-frame clones and omits some. The data show roughly 350,000 clones, about 89% seen once. The treatment: roughly 18 received Ad26.COV2.S at low or high dose, single or two shots; roughly five received placebo; per-sample allocation not given. Samples came from day 63 after the first vaccine or placebo injection. Sequencing used peripheral blood, obtained in a trial of Ad26.COV2.S vaccine versus placebo. The receptors derive from a person between 18 and 65 years old who received the Ad26.COV2.S COVID-19 vaccine or a placebo.

The chain employs TRBV21-1 and TRBJ2-5; TRBD1 is the table's D call and was not checked against the DNA. TRBV21-1 is shown as a pseudogene. CDR3 length: 17 residues. Here the CDR3 reads CASSKGRDRYREETQYF. The CDR3 coding sequence is TGTGCCAGCAGCAAAGGTAGGGACAGGTACCGGGAAGAGACCCAGTACTTC.

This chain links TRBV6-5 with TRBJ1-2, with 8 positions matching TRBD1. This CDR3 is 13 amino acids long. The germline CDR1 and CDR2 sequences are MNHEY and SVGAGI. Trimming removed 5 bases from V and 8 bases from J; junction bases left unmatched: 7. CDR3 in amino acids: CASSIGQGWGYTF. The CDR3 DNA reads as TGTGCCAGCAGTATAGGACAGGGCTGGGGCTACACCTTC.

This clone appeared a few times. CDR3 in amino acids: CASSLRGNTEAFF. The CDR3 DNA reads TGTGCCAGCAGCCTCAGGGGGAACACTGAAGCTTTCTTT. This chain uses TRBV3-1 (or the pseudogene TRBV3-2) with TRBJ1-1; perhaps TRBD1 as D (6 bases). The ends were cut back, 4 bases at V and 1 base at J, with 7 bases in the middle. Germline-derived CDR1 and CDR2 are LGHDT and YNNKEL (reference sequence). This CDR3 contains 13 residues.

The gene calls are TRBV7-9 and TRBJ1-1; D might be TRBD1 (6 bases). The CDR3 covers 14 residues. V lost 4 bases and J 2 bases, leaving 11 bases between the germline ends. CDR1 and CDR2 from the germline V gene are SEHNR and FQNEAQ (reference sequence). The CDR3 DNA reads TGTGCCAGCAGCTCGACAGGTGATAACACTGAAGCTTTCTTT. Translated, it gives CASSSTGDNTEAFF.

The chain recombines TRBV10-1 with TRBJ2-7, with no clear D. Trimming took off 2 bases at V and 5 bases at J, with 10 bases between the two ends. This CDR3 comprises 13 residues. Germline lookup yields CDR1 WNHNN and CDR2 SYGVQD (reference sequence). CDR3 in DNA: TGCGCCAGCAGTGAGGTCGGGTCTAACGAGCAGTACTTC. This codes for CASSEVGSNEQYF.

The chain couples TRBV7-2 to TRBJ2-7; TRBD1 agrees at 8 bases. V lost 5 bases, J lost 4 bases, and 13 bases stayed unmatched. The CDR3 has 16 amino acids. Germline V lookup: CDR1 SGHTA, CDR2 FQGNSA. The CDR3 here is CASSKDLGQGLYEQYF. In nucleotides, the CDR3 is TGTGCCAGCAGCAAAGATCTCGGACAGGGATTATACGAGCAGTACTTC.

The V and J genes are TRBV7-8 and TRBJ1-1; 7 positions agree with TRBD1. Germline V gene sequence: CDR1 SGHVS, CDR2 FQNEAQ. Trimming cost V 4 bases and J 5 bases; bases outside gene matches: 13. The CDR3 spans 16 residues. The CDR3 coding sequence is TGTGCCAGCAGCTCGGACAACAGGGGCGAAAGGACTGAAGCTTTCTTT. Its protein product is CASSSDNRGERTEAFF.

A single count supports this clone. The CDR3 loop reads CASSLTSGGGYEQYF. The CDR3 region has the DNA TGTGCCAGCAGCCTGACTAGCGGGGGGGGCTACGAGCAGTACTTC. The chain links TRBV3-1 (or the pseudogene TRBV3-2) to TRBJ2-7; 14 nucleotides align to TRBD2. Germline CDR1 reads LGHDT; CDR2 reads YNNKEL (reference sequence). The CDR3 loop spans 15 amino acids. V was clipped by 4 bases and J by 3 bases; unmatched bases: 2.

This clone was seen a single time. This chain uses TRBV5-1 with TRBJ2-5; 9 bases fit TRBD1. This CDR3 has 15 residues. The germline CDR1 and CDR2 sequences are SGHRS and YFSETQ. Unmatched junction bases numbered 9, after V lost 4 bases and J lost 5 bases. The CDR3 DNA is TGCGCCAGCAGCGCTTGGGACAGGGTGGATGAGACCCAGTACTTC. As protein: CASSAWDRVDETQYF.

Regarding this clone: The identical CDR3 is also encoded by other nucleotide sequences in the sample. The rearrangement uses TRBV12-3 or TRBV12-4 and TRBJ1-3, with unresolved D. The V gene lost 3 bases and the J gene lost 4 bases, with 4 bases spanning the gap. CDR3 size: 12 residues. This chain's CDR3 is CASSFSGNTIYF. CDR3 coding DNA: TGTGCCAGCAGTTTCTCAGGAAACACCATATATTTT.

The chain is built from TRBV7-2 and TRBJ2-2; D is possibly TRBD2 (5 bases). V lost 5 bases and J 7 bases, leaving 20 bases between the germline ends. From germline, CDR1 is SGHTA and CDR2 FQGNSA. The CDR3 runs 16 residues. Here the CDR3 DNA reads TGTGCCAGCAGCCCGCGCTGGGAGAGCGCGGGCGGGGAGCTGTTTTTT. Translated: CASSPRWESAGGELFF.

The chain links TRBV27 to TRBJ2-7; a possible D gene is TRBD1 (6 bases). The germline gives CDR1 MNHEY, CDR2 SMNVEV (reference sequence). The CDR3 extends over 14 amino acids. V was shortened by 6 bases and J by 12 bases, with 24 bases between the two germline ends. This chain's CDR3 is CASRLITGHEARYF. CDR3 DNA: TGTGCCAGCAGACTGATTACGGGACACGAGGCGCGGTACTTC.

The chain has TRBV19 and TRBJ2-5; the match to TRBD1 covers 8 bases. The V gene end was trimmed by 1 base and the J gene end by 2 bases; junction bases not matched to a gene: 0. The CDR3 covers 14 residues. Germline loops: CDR1 LNHDA, CDR2 SQIVND (reference sequence). The CDR3 nucleotides read TGTGCCAGTAGTATAGGACAGGGGCAAGAGACCCAGTACTTC. Translated, it gives CASSIGQGQETQYF.

This sequence joins TRBV7-9 and TRBJ1-4, with a possible D match to TRBD1 (6 bases). The CDR3 loop spans 15 amino acids. Germline V gives CDR1 SEHNR, CDR2 FQNEAQ (reference sequence). Trimming took off 5 bases at V and 5 bases at J, with 15 bases between the two ends. CDR3: CASSTLGQGNEKLFF. CDR3 nucleotides: TGTGCCAGCAGCACCTTGGGACAAGGGAATGAAAAACTGTTTTTT.

For the CDR3, the DNA is TGTGCCACTACGGGGACAAGGAACACCGGGGAGCTGTTTTTT. Translating gives CATTGTRNTGELFF. V and J are TRBV6-5 and TRBJ2-2; tentatively, D is TRBD1 (6 bases). The CDR3 sequence is 14 residues long. V lost 10 bases, J lost 1 base, and 13 bases lay in between. Germline V lookup: CDR1 MNHEY, CDR2 SVGAGI.

The rearrangement links TRBV7-6 to TRBJ2-1; D perhaps matches TRBD2 (6 bases). This CDR3 has 17 amino acids. V was trimmed by 1 base and J by 0 bases, leaving 13 bases between them. Germline V lookup: CDR1 SGHVS, CDR2 FNYEAQ. The CDR3 coding sequence is TGTGCCAGCAGCTTAGAAGCGGTGCGGGGCTCCTACAATGAGCAGTTCTTC. Translation: CASSLEAVRGSYNEQFF.

V usage is TRBV5-1 and J usage is TRBJ2-1; D may be TRBD1 (7 bases). The CDR3 is made up of 16 amino acids. CDR1 and CDR2 (germline): SGHRS, YFSETQ. V shed 0 bases and J shed 5 bases, with 15 bases lying between them. The CDR3 DNA sequence: TGCGCCAGCAGCTTGGCCGGCGGGACAGAAAACAATGAGCAGTTCTTC. This translates into CASSLAGGTENNEQFF.

J is TRBJ2-1 and V is TRBV9; D unresolved. CDR3 size: 13 residues. CDR1 and CDR2 (germline): SGDLS, YYNGEE. Trimming removed 3 bases from V and 3 bases from J, with 7 bases in between. CDR3 sequence: CASSERLYNEQFF. The DNA for the CDR3 is TGTGCCAGCAGCGAGAGACTCTACAATGAGCAGTTCTTC. Drawing the rest from reference TRBV9 and TRBJ2-1, the complete variable domain is DSGVTQTPKHLITATGQRVTLRCSPRSGDLSVYWYQQSLDQGLQFLIQYYNGEERAKGNILERFSAQQFPDLHSELNLSSLELGDSALYFCASSERLYNEQFFGPGTRLTVL.

This chain uses TRBV9 with TRBJ1-1, with 7 nucleotides matching TRBD1. After removal of 3 bases from V and 5 bases from J, the junction contained 10 bases not matched to a gene. Germline CDR1 reads SGDLS; CDR2 reads YYNGEE. The CDR3 covers 15 residues. CDR3 sequence reads: CASSEGAGEWTEAFF. CDR3 bases: TGTGCCAGCAGCGAGGGGGCAGGGGAGTGGACTGAAGCTTTCTTT. Looking up the rest from reference TRBV9 and TRBJ1-1 gives the full variable domain: DSGVTQTPKHLITATGQRVTLRCSPRSGDLSVYWYQQSLDQGLQFLIQYYNGEERAKGNILERFSAQQFPDLHSELNLSSLELGDSALYFCASSEGAGEWTEAFFGQGTRLTVV.

J is TRBJ1-6 and V is TRBV30; D unresolved. From germline, CDR1 is GTSNPN and CDR2 SVGIG (reference sequence). This CDR3 is built from 15 residues. The V gene lost 2 bases and the J gene lost 3 bases, with 11 bases spanning the gap. CDR3 sequence reads: CAWSNSYNYNSPLHF. The CDR3 nucleotides are TGTGCCTGGAGTAATAGTTACAACTATAATTCACCCCTCCACTTT.

This rearrangement joins TRBV7-9 to TRBJ2-1; 12 nucleotides line up with TRBD1. The CDR3 runs 18 residues. Germline CDR1 is SEHNR and CDR2 is FQNEAQ (reference sequence). Unmatched junction bases numbered 13, after V lost 1 base and J lost 9 bases. The CDR3 region is CASSLVPMRDRGHGEQFF. CDR3 DNA: TGTGCCAGCAGCTTAGTCCCTATGCGGGACAGGGGGCATGGTGAGCAGTTCTTC.

This clone was found a few times. The J gene is TRBJ2-7, the V gene TRBV14; D is tentatively TRBD1 or TRBD2 (5 bases each). Germline CDR1 SGHDN, CDR2 FVKESK. Trimming cost V 6 bases and J 5 bases, with 14 bases left between them. The CDR3 loop spans 13 amino acids. CDR3 sequence (DNA): TGTGCCAGCAGGCGGCAGGGAGTGCACGAGCAGTACTTC. Its protein is CASRRQGVHEQYF.

The V call is TRBV25-1, the J call TRBJ2-6; a possible D gene is TRBD1 (6 bases). The length of the CDR3 is 15 residues. CDR1 and CDR2 from the germline V gene are MGHDK and SYGVNS. Trimming pared 5 bases from V and 0 bases from J, leaving 8 bases between. The CDR3 loop is CASSLQGSGANVLTF. The CDR3 nucleotides are TGTGCCAGCAGTTTACAGGGCTCTGGGGCCAACGTCCTGACTTTC.

This chain links TRBV5-1 with TRBJ1-3; TRBD1 might be the D (5 bases). Germline V gives CDR1 SGHRS, CDR2 YFSETQ. V lost 4 bases, J lost 0 bases, and 11 bases lay in between. This CDR3 region has 15 residues. CDR3 bases: TGCGCCAGCAGCCTGGGGCCGGACTCTGGAAACACCATATATTTT. This sequence encodes CASSLGPDSGNTIYF.

To note about this clone: This sample also contains other DNA sequences that code for the same CDR3. The J gene is TRBJ1-5, the V gene TRBV15; no firm D call. Trimming took 0 bases from V and 0 from J, leaving 6 bases between them. The germline V gene has CDR1 LNHNV and CDR2 YYDKDF (reference sequence). The CDR3 runs 15 residues. CDR3 loop: CATSRDLGSNQPQHF. CDR3 coding DNA: TGTGCCACCAGCAGAGATCTGGGTAGCAATCAGCCCCAGCATTTT.

The chain recombines TRBV29-1 with TRBJ2-3, with D unclear. V was pared by 0 bases and J by 1 base, with 2 bases between. The length of the CDR3 is 12 residues. Per germline, CDR1 SQVTM and CDR2 ANQGSEA. The CDR3 loop reads CSVEEGTDTQYF. The CDR3 DNA is TGCAGCGTTGAAGAGGGCACAGATACGCAGTATTTT.

V is TRBV18 and J is TRBJ2-1; 8 nucleotides line up with TRBD1. J lost 5 bases, V lost 1 base, and 7 bases had no gene match. The CDR3 contains 16 residues. The V gene's germline CDR1 is KGHSH and CDR2 LQKENI. As DNA, the CDR3 is TGTGCCAGCTCACCACGGGACAGGTACTTGCACAATGAGCAGTTCTTC. Its protein is CASSPRDRYLHNEQFF. The full variable domain, with the rest looked up from reference TRBV18 and TRBJ2-1, is NAGVMQNPRHLVRRRGQEARLRCSPMKGHSHVYWYRQLPEEGLKFMVYLQKENIIDESGMPKERFSAEFPKEGPSILRIQQVVRGDSAAYFCASSPRDRYLHNEQFFGPGTRLTVL.